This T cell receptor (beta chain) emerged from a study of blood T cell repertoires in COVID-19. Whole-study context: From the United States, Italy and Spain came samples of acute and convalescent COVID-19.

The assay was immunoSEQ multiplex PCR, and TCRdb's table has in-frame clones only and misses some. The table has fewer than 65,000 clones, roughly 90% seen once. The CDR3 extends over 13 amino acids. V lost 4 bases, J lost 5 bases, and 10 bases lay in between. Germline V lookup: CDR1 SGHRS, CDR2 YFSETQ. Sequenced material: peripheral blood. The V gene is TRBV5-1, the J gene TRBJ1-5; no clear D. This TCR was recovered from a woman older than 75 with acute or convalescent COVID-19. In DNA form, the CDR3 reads TGCGCCAGCAGCCCAGGTCCGGATCAGCCCCAGCATTTT. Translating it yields CASSPGPDQPQHF.